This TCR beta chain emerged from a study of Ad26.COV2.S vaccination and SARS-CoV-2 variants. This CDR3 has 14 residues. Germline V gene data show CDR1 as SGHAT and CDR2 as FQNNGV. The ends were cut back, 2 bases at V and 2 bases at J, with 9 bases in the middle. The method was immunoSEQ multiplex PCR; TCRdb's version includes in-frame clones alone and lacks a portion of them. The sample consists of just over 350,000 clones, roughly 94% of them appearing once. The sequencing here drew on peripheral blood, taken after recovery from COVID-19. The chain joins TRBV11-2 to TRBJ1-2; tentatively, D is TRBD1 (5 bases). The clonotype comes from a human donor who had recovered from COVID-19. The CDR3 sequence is CASSLTGGNYGYTF. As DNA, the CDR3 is TGTGCCAGCAGCTTAACGGGGGGAAACTATGGCTACACCTTC.